Listed below are T cell receptor beta chains from one sample, sequenced in a study of cytomegalovirus exposure and HLA in healthy donors. TCRdb's copy holds only in-frame clones and misses some; the assay was immunoSEQ multiplex PCR. The profile shows more than 250,000 clones, 85% to 90% of them singletons. The source material was PBMCs. These TCRs come from a young woman in good health and CMV-seronegative. CDR3s include the opening cysteine and the closing phenylalanine or tryptophan. D genes are given only for firm matches. The size field is filled for only some rows; it gives once, few, many or a size class.

clone size | D gene | J gene | V gene | CDR3 DNA | CDR3 protein
- | TRBD1 | TRBJ2-7 | TRBV6-5 | TGTGCCAGCAGCTACGCCGGGACAGGGGCTTTCTACGAGCAGTACTTC | CASSYAGTGAFYEQYF
- | - | TRBJ1-4 | TRBV15 | TGTGCCACCAGCAAAAGGTCAGGGGCGGCTAATGAAAAACTGTTTTTT | CATSKRSGAANEKLFF
- | TRBD1 | TRBJ2-7 | TRBV5-6 | TGTGCCAGCAGCTCCGGGACAGGGGGCGCGATATACTTC | CASSSGTGGAIYF
- | TRBD1 | TRBJ1-1 | TRBV12-5 | TGTGTTGACCGGGGCTGGACAGGATCGAGCACTGAAGCTTTCTTT | CVDRGWTGSSTEAFF
once | TRBD1 | TRBJ2-3 | TRBV6-6 | TGTGCCAGCAGGGGGACAGGGGGCACAGATACGCAGTATTTT | CASRGTGGTDTQYF
- | TRBD1 | TRBJ1-2 | TRBV6-1 | TGTGCCAGCAGTGTGGGGACAGCAGACTATGGCTACACCTTC | CASSVGTADYGYTF
few | TRBD2 | TRBJ2-3 | TRBV30 | TGTGCCTTTGGAGGCCTAGCGGGAAGCACAGATACGCAGTATTTT | CAFGGLAGSTDTQYF
- | TRBD1 | TRBJ1-6 | TRBV5-6 | TGTGCCAGCAGCGCCGGGACAGGACTTTTGGAGTCACCCCTCCACTTT | CASSAGTGLLESPLHF
- | - | TRBJ1-3 | TRBV5-1 | TGCGCCAGCAGCTTGGACCTCAGCTCTGGAAACACCATATATTTT | CASSLDLSSGNTIYF
- | - | TRBJ2-3 | TRBV2 | TGTGCCAGCAGTGGGACACTTTTTACTGGCACAGATACGCAGTATTTT | CASSGTLFTGTDTQYF
- | - | TRBJ2-3 | TRBV11-2 | TGTGCCAGCAGCTTAGGTTCTACGACAGATACGCAGTATTTT | CASSLGSTTDTQYF
- | - | TRBJ1-2 | TRBV5-1 | TGCGCCAGCAGCTGGGCGGGGGGCGGCTACACCTTC | CASSWAGGGYTF
- | TRBD1 | TRBJ1-2 | TRBV13 | TGTGCCAGCAGCGTTTCCCCTACCCCCGGGACAGGGCCCTATGGCTACACCTTC | CASSVSPTPGTGPYGYTF
- | TRBD1 | TRBJ2-7 | TRBV18 | TGTGCCAGCTCACCAACGGGACAGGGGCCTCCCTACGAGCAGTACTTC | CASSPTGQGPPYEQYF
- | - | TRBJ2-3 | TRBV5-8 | TGTGCCAGCAGCTTGGGCAGGGCTGAAGATACGCAGTATTTT | CASSLGRAEDTQYF
- | TRBD2 | TRBJ2-3 | TRBV4-2 | TGTGCCAGCAGCCCGGGACTAGGAACAGATACGCAGTATTTT | CASSPGLGTDTQYF
- | - | TRBJ1-4 | TRBV15 | TGTGCCACCAGCAGAGATCCCCGGGATTTTAATGAAAAACTGTTTTTT | CATSRDPRDFNEKLFF
- | TRBD2 | TRBJ2-2 | TRBV9 | TGTGCCAGCAGCTTAAGGACTAGCGGGGGGTTAAACACCGGGGAGCTGTTTTTT | CASSLRTSGGLNTGELFF
few | - | TRBJ2-7 | TRBV5-1 | TGCGCCAGCAGCTTGGGCAGGGAGGCCTACGAGCAGTACTTC | CASSLGREAYEQYF
- | - | TRBJ1-2 | TRBV9 | TGTGCCAGCAGCGTAGCCCCGGGGGTGGGCTATGGCTACACCTTC | CASSVAPGVGYGYTF
- | - | TRBJ1-1 | TRBV7-3 | TGTGCCAGCAGCCCCCGCGGGGGGGCCTTGAACACTGAAGCTTTCTTT | CASSPRGGALNTEAFF
- | - | TRBJ1-5 | TRBV5-6 | TGTGCCAGCAGCTTGGGAGGGTACAATCAGCCCCAGCATTTT | CASSLGGYNQPQHF
- | TRBD1 | TRBJ1-1 | TRBV15 | TGTGCCACCAGCACAGGACAGGGGGCTTTATTCACTGAAGCTTTCTTT | CATSTGQGALFTEAFF
- | TRBD2 | TRBJ2-1 | TRBV19 | TGTGCCAGTAGTAGGGGACTAGCGGAGTACAATGAGCAGTTCTTC | CASSRGLAEYNEQFF
- | - | TRBJ1-2 | TRBV7-8 | TGTGCCAGCAGCCCCAGGGACACGGGATGGGGGTATGGCTACACCTTC | CASSPRDTGWGYGYTF
- | TRBD2 | TRBJ2-3 | TRBV11-2 | TGTGCCGTGTTAGCGGGGGCCACAGATACGCAGTATTTT | CAVLAGATDTQYF
- | - | TRBJ1-2 | TRBV6-1 | TGTGCCAGCAGTGGGGCATACCTTTACGGCTACACCTTC | CASSGAYLYGYTF
- | - | TRBJ2-5 | TRBV13 | TGTGCCAGCAGCTTCGAGGGGGATAAGGAGACCCAGTACTTC | CASSFEGDKETQYF
- | - | TRBJ2-1 | TRBV7-9 | TGTGCCAGCAGCTTAATTATTTATGAGCAGTTCTTC | CASSLIIYEQFF
- | - | TRBJ1-1 | TRBV5-1 | TGCGCCAGCAGCCTTGCAAACACTCTAGGCACTGAAGCTTTCTTT | CASSLANTLGTEAFF
- | - | TRBJ2-5 | TRBV5-4 | TGTGCCAGCAGCGGTGCGGAGGCTCAAGAGACCCAGTACTTC | CASSGAEAQETQYF
- | TRBD1 | TRBJ1-5 | TRBV30 | TGTGCCTGGAGTAGACCCGACAGGGGGCGCGGTGTTGGTTTTGGTCAGCCCCAGCATTTT | CAWSRPDRGRGVGFGQPQHF
- | - | TRBJ2-7 | TRBV30 | TGTGCCTGGAGTCCGCAGGGGTACGAGCAGTACTTC | CAWSPQGYEQYF
- | - | TRBJ2-7 | TRBV5-4 | TGTGCCAGCAGCTCTGGCGGGACTCAGGTAGCCTACGAGCAGTACTTC | CASSSGGTQVAYEQYF
- | - | TRBJ2-7 | TRBV5-1 | TGCGCCAGCAGCTTGACGACAGACATCTACGAGCAGTACTTC | CASSLTTDIYEQYF
- | TRBD1 | TRBJ2-1 | TRBV2 | TGTGCCATCCTCCGGGACAGATACAATGAGCAGTTCTTC | CAILRDRYNEQFF
- | - | TRBJ1-1 | TRBV7-9 | TGTGCCAGCAGCTTAGTGCCAGGGGAAGCTTTCTTT | CASSLVPGEAFF
- | TRBD2 | TRBJ2-1 | TRBV2 | TGTGCCAGCAGTCCCGAACGACTAGCGGGGTACAATGAGCAGTTCTTC | CASSPERLAGYNEQFF
once | TRBD2 | TRBJ2-2 | TRBV9 | TGTGCCAGCAGCCTCTTCTCGATGGCGGGGGGTAACACCGGGGAGCTGTTTTTT | CASSLFSMAGGNTGELFF
- | - | TRBJ2-2 | TRBV5-4 | TGTGCCAGCAGCTTGGAGTCAGGGGTGAACACCGGGGAGCTGTTTTTT | CASSLESGVNTGELFF
- | - | TRBJ2-3 | TRBV7-6 | TGTGCCAGCAGCTTCGCCGAGGGTAGTCGAATCCAGTATTTT | CASSFAEGSRIQYF